Sequencing of this T cell receptor (beta chain) was carried out in a study of blood T cell repertoires in COVID-19. Study at large: From the United States, Italy and Spain came samples of acute and convalescent COVID-19. The cDNA or gDNA used as material had been derived from T cells, B-cell-depleted T cells, or PBMCs.

As processed by the authors: Estimation of nucleated cell counts was performed using reference gene primer amplification. Sequencing used immunoSEQ multiplex PCR; TCRdb keeps in-frame clones, though not all of them. Clone size and V and J calls were adopted from that table, with D and trimming inferred from the DNA. The table has more than 120,000 clones, roughly 89% seen once. The material sequenced was peripheral blood. The TCR originated in a woman aged 45 to 65 with acute or convalescent COVID-19.

The CDR3, as DNA: TGCAGCGTTGACGATGCGTACACTGAAGCTTTCTTT. This sequence encodes CSVDDAYTEAFF. The rearrangement joins TRBV29-1 to TRBJ1-1; D remains ambiguous. CDR1 SQVTM and CDR2 ANQGSEA come from the germline V gene. Trimming cost V 3 bases and J 3 bases, with 8 bases left between them. The CDR3 is 12 residues long.